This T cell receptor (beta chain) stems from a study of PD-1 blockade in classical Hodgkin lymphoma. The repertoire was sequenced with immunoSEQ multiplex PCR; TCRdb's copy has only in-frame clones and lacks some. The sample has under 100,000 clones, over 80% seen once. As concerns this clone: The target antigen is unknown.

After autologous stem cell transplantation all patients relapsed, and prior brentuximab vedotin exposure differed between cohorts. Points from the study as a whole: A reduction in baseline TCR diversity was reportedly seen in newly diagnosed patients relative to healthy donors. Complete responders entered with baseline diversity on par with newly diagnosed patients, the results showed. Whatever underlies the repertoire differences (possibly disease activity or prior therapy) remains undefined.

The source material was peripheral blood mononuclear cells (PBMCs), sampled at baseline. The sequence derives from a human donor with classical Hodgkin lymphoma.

CDR3 sequence (DNA): TGTGCCAGCACTCCCTCCCAGGGATCCAAAAACATTCAGTACTTC. Its translation: CASTPSQGSKNIQYF. The rearrangement joins TRBV28 to TRBJ2-4, with D possibly TRBD1 on 5 matching bases. Germline V gene data show CDR1 as MDHEN and CDR2 as SYDVKM. The CDR3 totals 15 residues. Trimming took off 7 bases at V and 2 bases at J, with 15 bases between the two ends. The full variable domain, in which reference TRBV28 and TRBJ2-4 provide the parts outside the CDR3, is DVKVTQSSRYLVKRTGEKVFLECVQDMDHENMFWYRQDPGLGLRLIYFSYDVKMKEKGDIPEGYSVSREKKERFSLILESASTNQTSMYLCASTPSQGSKNIQYFGAGTRLSVL.